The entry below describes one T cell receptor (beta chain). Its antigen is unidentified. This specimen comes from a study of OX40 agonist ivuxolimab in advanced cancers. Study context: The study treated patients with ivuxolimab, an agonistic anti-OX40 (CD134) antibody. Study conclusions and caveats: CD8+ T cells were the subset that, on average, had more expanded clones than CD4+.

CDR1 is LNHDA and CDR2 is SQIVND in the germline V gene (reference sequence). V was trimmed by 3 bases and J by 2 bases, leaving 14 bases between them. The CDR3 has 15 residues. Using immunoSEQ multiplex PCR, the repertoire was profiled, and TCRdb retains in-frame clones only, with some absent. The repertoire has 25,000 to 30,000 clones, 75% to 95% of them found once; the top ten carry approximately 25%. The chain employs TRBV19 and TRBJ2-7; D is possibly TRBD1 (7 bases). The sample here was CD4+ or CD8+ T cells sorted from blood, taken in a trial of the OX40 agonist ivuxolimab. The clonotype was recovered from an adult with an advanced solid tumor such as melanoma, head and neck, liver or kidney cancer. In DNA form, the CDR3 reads TGTGCCAGTAGTATGGGCAGGGGGGAGACCTACGAGCAGTACTTC. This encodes CASSMGRGETYEQYF.